One and the same sample provided the 22 T cell receptor beta chains below, sequenced in a study of T cell responses to AZD1222 COVID-19 vaccine. Sequenced by immunoSEQ multiplex PCR; TCRdb stores in-frame clones only, minus some. The repertoire holds over 85,000 clones, with around nine tenths as singletons. Source: peripheral blood, taken on day 0 of AZD1222 vaccination. Every receptor here comes from an adult in good health.

This chain links TRBV5-1 with TRBJ2-7; D assignment may be TRBD1 or TRBD2 (5 bases each). Germline CDR1 is SGHRS and CDR2 is YFSETQ. The CDR3 sequence is 15 residues long. The ends were cut back, 4 bases at V and 6 bases at J, with 20 bases in the middle. CDR3 region: CASSNTGTDTGEQYF. CDR3 sequence (DNA): TGCGCCAGCAGCAACACCGGGACGGACACCGGCGAGCAGTACTTC.

The chain has TRBV6-2 or TRBV6-3 and TRBJ1-2; a weak D match, TRBD1 (5 bases). There are 13 residues in the CDR3. The germline gives CDR1 MNHEY, CDR2 SVGEGT. V was pared by 2 bases and J by 2 bases, with 6 bases between. This CDR3 reads CASSYRDNYGYTF. CDR3 sequence (DNA): TGTGCCAGCAGTTACCGGGACAACTATGGCTACACCTTC.

The chain links TRBV4-1 to TRBJ1-1; the D gene is possibly TRBD1 (6 bases). V lost 4 bases and J lost 12, with 18 bases in between. The CDR3 has 13 amino acids. Germline values: CDR1 MGHRA, CDR2 YSYEKL. The CDR3 region is CASSPMGGASPFF. The CDR3 nucleotides are TGCGCCAGCAGCCCTATGGGGGGGGCTTCGCCTTTCTTT.

This chain uses TRBV18 with TRBJ1-4; maybe TRBD1 (5 bases). The CDR3 sequence is 14 residues long. Germline CDR1 and CDR2: KGHSH and LQKENI. The V gene lost 0 bases and the J gene lost 8 bases, with 10 bases spanning the gap. For the CDR3, the DNA is TGTGCCAGCTCACCACCGGGGGGGATCGAAAAACTGTTTTTT. Its translation: CASSPPGGIEKLFF.

V usage is TRBV5-8 and J usage is TRBJ1-4; D may be TRBD1 (5 bases). V was shortened by 2 bases and J by 0 bases, with 8 bases between the two germline ends. CDR3 length equals 15 residues. Germline V gives CDR1 SGHTS, CDR2 YDEGEE. CDR3 coding DNA: TGTGCCAGCAGCTTCGACAGAACAACTAATGAAAAACTGTTTTTT. It yields the protein CASSFDRTTNEKLFF.

This chain joins TRBV3-1 (or the pseudogene TRBV3-2) and TRBJ2-7; 11 positions agree with TRBD2. Losses at the gene ends were 6 bases for V and 0 bases for J; bases not matched to a gene: 16. The V gene's germline CDR1 is LGHDT and CDR2 YNNKEL (reference sequence). The CDR3 has 19 residues. CDR3 DNA: TGTGCCAGCAGTCTTCAACCAAGGGCTAGCGGGAGGTCCTCCTACGAGCAGTACTTC. As protein: CASSLQPRASGRSSYEQYF.

This rearrangement joins TRBV20-1 to TRBJ1-2; D gene unclear. The CDR3 length is 11 residues. Trimming removed 4 bases from V and 4 bases from J, with 7 bases in between. Germline V gene sequence: CDR1 DFQATT, CDR2 SNEGSKA (reference sequence). The CDR3 bases are TGCAGTGCTAACAGCGTCTATGGCTACACCTTC. Translated: CSANSVYGYTF.

This clone was picked up one time. The chain recombines TRBV29-1 with TRBJ1-1; TRBD1 is a possible D gene (6 bases). Trimming stripped 4 bases from V and 11 bases from J, with 20 bases between. Germline V gives CDR1 SQVTM, CDR2 ANQGSEA. This CDR3 spans 13 amino acids. The CDR3 DNA reads TGCAGCGTTGGCCCCCTGACAGGTTCCGGGGCTTTCTTT. This sequence encodes CSVGPLTGSGAFF.

The chain carries TRBV20-1 and TRBJ1-5; the match to TRBD1 covers 9 bases. The CDR3 has 15 amino acids. J gave up 6 bases and V 3 bases, and 9 bases lay outside the gene matches. Germline V gene sequence: CDR1 DFQATT, CDR2 SNEGSKA (reference sequence). CDR3: CSASKDRGDLQPQHF. The CDR3 nucleotides are TGCAGTGCTAGTAAAGACAGGGGGGACCTTCAGCCCCAGCATTTT.

Remarks on this clone: This specimen includes other DNA sequences encoding the same CDR3. V is TRBV9 and J is TRBJ2-7, with TRBD1 matching 9 bases. The CDR3 is 15 amino acids. CDR1 is SGDLS and CDR2 is YYNGEE in the germline V gene. V lost 0 bases, J lost 2 bases, and 3 bases stayed unmatched. CDR3 bases: TGTGCCAGCAGCGTAGGGGGACAGGGTACCTACGAGCAGTACTTC. Translated, it gives CASSVGGQGTYEQYF.

The chain carries TRBV2 and TRBJ2-6; 10 bases are a match to TRBD1. This CDR3 has 16 amino acids. Germline V CDR1 and CDR2: SNHLY, FYNNEI. Unmatched junction bases numbered 3, after V lost 7 bases and J lost 0 bases. CDR3 protein: CASTGTGDSGANVLTF. The DNA for the CDR3 is TGTGCCAGCACCGGGACAGGGGACTCTGGGGCCAACGTCCTGACTTTC.

The chain uses TRBV3-1 (or the pseudogene TRBV3-2) and TRBJ1-2; no reliable D call. The length of the CDR3 is 12 residues. Trimming stripped 3 bases from V and 13 bases from J, with 15 bases between. CDR1 and CDR2 (germline): LGHDT, YNNKEL (reference sequence). The CDR3 DNA follows: TGTGCCAGCAGCCAGAGTGACGGACCTATCACCTTC. Its translation: CASSQSDGPITF.

The gene calls are TRBV13 and TRBJ2-7; D not certain. The CDR3 totals 13 residues. Trimming took 1 base from V and 3 from J, leaving 7 bases between them. CDR1 and CDR2 (germline): PRHDT, FYEKMQ (reference sequence). DNA of the CDR3: TGTGCCAGCAGCTTAGAAGGGAACTACGAGCAGTACTTC. Encoded protein: CASSLEGNYEQYF. The entire variable domain, with the rest obtained from reference TRBV13 and TRBJ2-7, is as follows: AAGVIQSPRHLIKEKRETATLKCYPIPRHDTVYWYQQGPGQDPQFLISFYEKMQSDKGSIPDRFSAQQFSDYHSELNMSSLELGDSALYFCASSLEGNYEQYFGPGTRLTVT.

The chain is built from TRBV2 and TRBJ1-1; D might be TRBD1 (6 bases). Trimming took off 5 bases at V and 4 bases at J, with 11 bases between the two ends. The CDR3 sequence is 13 residues long. Germline V gene sequence: CDR1 SNHLY, CDR2 FYNNEI. The chain's CDR3 is CASSRQVATEAFF. The CDR3, as DNA: TGTGCCAGCAGTCGACAGGTGGCCACTGAAGCTTTCTTT. The whole variable domain, filled in from reference TRBV2 and TRBJ1-1, reads EPEVTQTPSHQVTQMGQEVILRCVPISNHLYFYWYRQILGQKVEFLVSFYNNEISEKSEIFDDQFSVERPDGSNFTLKIRSTKLEDSAMYFCASSRQVATEAFFGQGTRLTVV.

The rearrangement uses TRBV6-5 and TRBJ2-7; no clear D gene. Trimming took off 10 bases at V and 2 bases at J, with 6 bases between the two ends. This CDR3 has 10 residues. CDR1 and CDR2 from the germline V gene are MNHEY and SVGAGI. The DNA of the CDR3 is TGTGCCACCCCCGCCTACGAGCAGTACTTC. This codes for CATPAYEQYF.

The J gene is TRBJ1-1, the V gene TRBV27; 8 positions match TRBD1. CDR1 and CDR2 (germline): MNHEY, SMNVEV (reference sequence). This CDR3 has 14 residues. Trimming took 8 bases from V and 2 from J; bases not matched to a gene: 7. CDR3: CASFKDRGNTEAFF. The CDR3 DNA reads as TGTGCCAGCTTTAAAGACAGGGGAAACACTGAAGCTTTCTTT.

This rearrangement joins TRBV4-1 to TRBJ1-1; D is undetermined. The length of the CDR3 is 14 residues. V was trimmed by 0 bases and J by 1 base, leaving 6 bases between them. Germline lookup yields CDR1 MGHRA and CDR2 YSYEKL. DNA for the CDR3: TGCGCCAGCAGCCAAGAGGTGCGGAACACTGAAGCTTTCTTT. This gives the protein CASSQEVRNTEAFF.

The CDR3 here is CASSYRDYGYTF. DNA for the CDR3: TGTGCCAGCAGTTACAGGGACTATGGCTACACCTTC. This chain links TRBV6-5 with TRBJ1-2; D not certain. The CDR3 covers 12 residues. Looked up from germline, CDR1 is MNHEY and CDR2 is SVGAGI. V lost 2 bases and J 3 bases, leaving 4 bases between the germline ends.

The rearrangement joins TRBV6-2 or TRBV6-3 to TRBJ1-5, with a weak D call TRBD1 (5 bases). V was shortened by 2 bases and J by 0 bases, with 8 bases between the two germline ends. CDR1 is MNHEY and CDR2 is SVGEGT in the germline V gene. The CDR3 runs to 15 residues. CDR3 DNA: TGTGCCAGCAGTTACCTACAGGCTAGCAATCAGCCCCAGCATTTT. As protein: CASSYLQASNQPQHF.

The V and J genes are TRBV14 and TRBJ2-1; D is uncertain. Trimming took 1 base from V and 0 from J, leaving 4 bases between them. The CDR3 sequence is 14 residues long. Germline V gene lookup returns CDR1 SGHDN and CDR2 FVKESK. The CDR3 region has the DNA TGTGCCAGCAGCCAAGTACGCTCCTACAATGAGCAGTTCTTC. This gives the protein CASSQVRSYNEQFF.

CDR3 residues: CASRGEGDSYNEQFF. The DNA for the CDR3 is TGTGCCAGCAGGGGGGAGGGCGACTCCTACAATGAGCAGTTCTTC. V usage is TRBV2 and J usage is TRBJ2-1; TRBD2 agrees at 7 bases. Trimming cost V 6 bases and J 0 bases; bases outside gene matches: 5. Germline assignment: CDR1 SNHLY and CDR2 FYNNEI. The CDR3 extends over 15 amino acids.

J is TRBJ1-4 and V is TRBV5-3, with 10 bases fitting TRBD1. TRBV5-3 belongs to the ORF category, with a function that is uncertain. V was pared by 4 bases and J by 6 bases, with 3 bases of the junction left unmatched. This CDR3 contains 14 residues. For the CDR3, the DNA is TGTGCCAGAAGCGCGGGACAGGGGCATGAAAAACTGTTTTTT. This encodes CARSAGQGHEKLFF.